This T cell receptor beta chain is drawn from a study of blood T cell repertoires in COVID-19. Study overall: Both acute and convalescent COVID-19 samples were obtained from the United States, Italy and Spain. T cells, B-cell-depleted T cells, or PBMCs supplied cDNA or gDNA.

Authors' processing steps: It was from reference gene primer amplification that nucleated cell counts were estimated. TCRdb's table, derived via immunoSEQ multiplex PCR, lists solely in-frame clones and lacks some. V, J and clone size are taken as reported in that table, and D and trimming were inferred from the DNA itself. The repertoire holds 380,000 or so clones, with 70% to 85% as singletons. The CDR3 has 12 residues. CDR1 and CDR2 (germline): MDHEN, SYDVKM. Deletions cut 7 bases from V and 11 bases from J, with 12 bases between. The rearrangement links TRBV28 to TRBJ1-6; the D is unclear. This receptor was taken from a human donor with acute or convalescent COVID-19. The donor label of this sample is uncertain. The sample was peripheral blood. For the CDR3, the DNA is TGTGCCAGCAACGCGCCCCTAACACCCCTCCACTTT. It codes for CASNAPLTPLHF.